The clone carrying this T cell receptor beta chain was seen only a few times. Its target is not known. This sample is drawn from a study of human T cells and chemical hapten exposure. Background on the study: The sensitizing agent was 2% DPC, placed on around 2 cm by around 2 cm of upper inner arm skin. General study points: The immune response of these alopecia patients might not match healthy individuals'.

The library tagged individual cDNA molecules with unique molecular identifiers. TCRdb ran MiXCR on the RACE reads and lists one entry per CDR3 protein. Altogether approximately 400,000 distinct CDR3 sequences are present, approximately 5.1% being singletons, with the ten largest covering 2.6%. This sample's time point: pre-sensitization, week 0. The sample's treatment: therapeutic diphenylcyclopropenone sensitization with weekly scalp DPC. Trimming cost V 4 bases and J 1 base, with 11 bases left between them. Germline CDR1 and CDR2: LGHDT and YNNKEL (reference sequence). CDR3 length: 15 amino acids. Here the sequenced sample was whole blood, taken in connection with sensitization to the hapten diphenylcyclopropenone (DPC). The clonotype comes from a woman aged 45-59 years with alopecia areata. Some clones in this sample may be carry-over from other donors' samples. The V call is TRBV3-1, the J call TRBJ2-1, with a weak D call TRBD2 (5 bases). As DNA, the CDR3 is TGTGCCAGCAGCCTGACTATCATGTCCTACAATGAGCAGTTCTTC. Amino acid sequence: CASSLTIMSYNEQFF.